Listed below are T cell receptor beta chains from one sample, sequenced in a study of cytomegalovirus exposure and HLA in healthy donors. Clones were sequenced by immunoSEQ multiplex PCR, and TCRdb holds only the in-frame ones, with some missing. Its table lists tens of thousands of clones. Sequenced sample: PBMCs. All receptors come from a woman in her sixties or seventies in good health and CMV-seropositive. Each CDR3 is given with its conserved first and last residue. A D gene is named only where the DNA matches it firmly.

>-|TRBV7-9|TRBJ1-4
CASSLGPSQTNEKLFF
TGTGCCAGCAGCTTAGGGCCGTCTCAAACTAATGAAAAACTGTTTTTT
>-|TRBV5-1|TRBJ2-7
CASSLAFARHEQYF
TGCGCCAGCAGCTTGGCGTTTGCGAGGCACGAGCAGTACTTC
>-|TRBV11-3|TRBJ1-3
CASSLDKFSGNTIYF
TGTGCCAGCAGCCTAGACAAATTCTCTGGAAACACCATATATTTT
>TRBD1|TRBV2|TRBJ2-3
CASSVGQGTDTQYF
TGTGCCAGCAGCGTGGGACAGGGCACAGATACGCAGTATTTT
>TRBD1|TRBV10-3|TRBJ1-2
CAISEADRVGAGYTF
TGTGCCATCAGTGAGGCTGACAGGGTTGGGGCAGGCTACACCTTC
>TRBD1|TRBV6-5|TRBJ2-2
CASSYIPGTATGELFF
TGTGCCAGCAGTTACATACCAGGGACAGCCACCGGGGAGCTGTTTTTT
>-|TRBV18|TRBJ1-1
CASSPAENTEAFF
TGTGCCAGCTCACCAGCAGAGAACACTGAAGCTTTCTTT
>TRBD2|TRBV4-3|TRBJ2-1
CASSQFGTSLPYNEQFF
TGCGCCAGCAGCCAATTTGGGACTAGCTTACCCTACAATGAGCAGTTCTTC
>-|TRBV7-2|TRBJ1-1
CASSLDRGADPEAFF
TGTGCCAGCAGCTTAGATCGGGGGGCAGATCCTGAAGCTTTCTTT
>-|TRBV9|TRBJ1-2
CASSVESGNYGYTF
TGTGCCAGCAGCGTAGAAAGCGGTAACTATGGCTACACCTTC
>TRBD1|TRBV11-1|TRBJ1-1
CASSPGGTGGRTEAFF
TGTGCCAGCAGTCCGGGTGGGACAGGGGGCAGGACTGAAGCTTTCTTT
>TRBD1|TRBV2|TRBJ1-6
CASSELTGGYNSPLHF
TGTGCCAGCAGTGAATTAACAGGGGGCTATAATTCACCCCTCCACTTT
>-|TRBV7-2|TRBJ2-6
CASTLGGSGANVLTF
TGTGCCAGCACCTTGGGGGGTTCTGGGGCCAACGTCCTGACTTTC
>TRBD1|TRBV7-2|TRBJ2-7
CASSLGQGGSYEQYF
TGTGCCAGCAGCTTGGGACAGGGGGGTTCCTACGAGCAGTACTTC
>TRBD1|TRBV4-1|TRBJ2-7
CASSPFDRGSYEQYF
TGCGCCAGCAGCCCCTTCGACAGGGGATCCTACGAGCAGTACTTC
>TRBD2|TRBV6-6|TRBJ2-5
CASSPGRGVETQYF
TGTGCCAGCAGCCCCGGGCGGGGGGTAGAGACCCAGTACTTC
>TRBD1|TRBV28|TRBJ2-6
CATYTTGESGANVLTF
TGTGCCACCTATACGACAGGGGAGTCCGGGGCCAACGTCCTGACTTTC
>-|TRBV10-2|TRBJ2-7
CASSGFGRVIEQYF
TGCGCCAGCAGTGGTTTTGGCAGGGTAATCGAGCAGTACTTC
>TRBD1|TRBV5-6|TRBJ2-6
CASSLGGQSSGANVLTF
TGTGCCAGCAGCTTGGGGGGACAGAGCTCTGGGGCCAACGTCCTGACTTTC
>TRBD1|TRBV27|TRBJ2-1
CASSLGTMGQGILNEQFF
TGTGCCAGCAGCTTGGGGACAATGGGACAGGGCATTTTGAATGAGCAGTTCTTC
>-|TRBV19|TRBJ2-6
CASSIRGSGANVLTF
TGTGCCAGTAGTATAAGGGGGTCTGGGGCCAACGTCCTGACTTTC
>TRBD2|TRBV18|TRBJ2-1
CASSPSGGVDEQFF
TGTGCCAGCTCCCCATCGGGGGGGGTGGATGAGCAGTTCTTC
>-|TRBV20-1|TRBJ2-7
CSASGNEQYF
TGCAGTGCTAGCGGGAACGAGCAGTACTTC
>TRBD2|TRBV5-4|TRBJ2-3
CASSLDSGGWYF
TGTGCCAGCAGCTTGGATAGCGGGGGGTGGTATTTT
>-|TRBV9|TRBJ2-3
CASSPRLGADTQYF
TGTGCCAGCAGCCCACGACTAGGCGCAGATACGCAGTATTTT
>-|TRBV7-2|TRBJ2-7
CASSLQIFLGEQYF
TGTGCCAGCAGCTTACAGATCTTCCTAGGCGAGCAGTACTTC
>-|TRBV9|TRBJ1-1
CASSVRRQKNTEAFF
TGTGCCAGCAGCGTACGGAGACAGAAGAACACTGAAGCTTTCTTT
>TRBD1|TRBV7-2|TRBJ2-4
CASSLGDRGNIQYF
TGTGCCAGCAGCTTAGGGGACAGGGGAAACATTCAGTACTTC
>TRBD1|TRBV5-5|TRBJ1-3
CASSYLLGGGNTIYF
TGTGCCAGCAGCTACCTGTTAGGGGGCGGAAACACCATATATTTT
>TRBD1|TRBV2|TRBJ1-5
CASERDSPNQPQHF
TGTGCCAGTGAGAGGGACAGCCCCAATCAGCCCCAGCATTTT
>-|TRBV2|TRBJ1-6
CASSVGQGISPLHF
TGTGCCAGCAGTGTGGGCCAGGGGATCTCACCCCTCCACTTT
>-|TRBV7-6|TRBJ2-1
CASSQGGGNSYNEQFF
TGTGCCAGCAGCCAAGGGGGGGGGAACTCCTACAATGAGCAGTTCTTC
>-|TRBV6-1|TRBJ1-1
CASSDPERLTEAFF
TGTGCCAGCAGTGACCCAGAAAGACTTACTGAAGCTTTCTTT
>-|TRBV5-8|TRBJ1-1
CASSLERRYEAFF
TGTGCCAGCAGCTTGGAACGGCGGTATGAAGCTTTCTTT
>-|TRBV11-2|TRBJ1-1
CASSLDGGGTYTEAFF
TGTGCCAGCAGCTTAGATGGGGGGGGGACGTACACTGAAGCTTTCTTT
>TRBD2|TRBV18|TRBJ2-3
CASSPLWSGETDTQYF
TGTGCCAGCTCACCACTTTGGAGCGGGGAAACAGATACGCAGTATTTT
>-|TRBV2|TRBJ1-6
CASSSKSPLHF
TGTGCCAGCAGTAGCAAGTCACCCCTCCACTTT
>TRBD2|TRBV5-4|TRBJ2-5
CASSGGTSGGQETQYF
TGTGCCAGCAGCGGGGGGACTAGCGGGGGGCAAGAGACCCAGTACTTC
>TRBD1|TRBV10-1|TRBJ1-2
CASSAGTGGTNGYTF
TGCGCCAGCAGTGCCGGGACAGGGGGGACGAATGGCTACACCTTC
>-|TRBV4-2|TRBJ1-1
CASSQGGDMNTEAFF
TGTGCCAGCAGCCAGGGGGGGGACATGAACACTGAAGCTTTCTTT
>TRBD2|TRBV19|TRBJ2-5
CASSISGGRSETQYF
TGTGCCAGTAGTATAAGCGGGGGACGGAGCGAGACCCAGTACTTC
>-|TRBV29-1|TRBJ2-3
CSVDWTVPDTQYF
TGCAGCGTTGATTGGACAGTTCCAGATACGCAGTATTTT
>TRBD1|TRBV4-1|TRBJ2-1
CASSRIGGTGNNEQFF
TGCGCCAGCAGCCGCATTGGTGGGACAGGAAACAATGAGCAGTTCTTC
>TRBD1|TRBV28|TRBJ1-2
CATGTVNYGYTF
TGTGCCACGGGGACAGTCAACTATGGCTACACCTTC
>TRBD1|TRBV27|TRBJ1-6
CASSKGQGLSPLHF
TGTGCCAGCAGTAAGGGACAGGGGCTGTCACCCCTCCACTTT
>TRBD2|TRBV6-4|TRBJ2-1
CASSKERGGEQFF
TGTGCCAGCAGTAAGGAGCGGGGGGGTGAGCAGTTCTTC
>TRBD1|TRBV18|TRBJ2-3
CASSPGQGMGTDTQYF
TGTGCCAGCTCACCCGGACAGGGGATGGGCACAGATACGCAGTATTTT
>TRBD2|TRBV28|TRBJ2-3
CASNRTAAGGGTDTQYF
TGTGCCAGCAACCGAACAGCAGCGGGGGGCGGAACAGATACGCAGTATTTT